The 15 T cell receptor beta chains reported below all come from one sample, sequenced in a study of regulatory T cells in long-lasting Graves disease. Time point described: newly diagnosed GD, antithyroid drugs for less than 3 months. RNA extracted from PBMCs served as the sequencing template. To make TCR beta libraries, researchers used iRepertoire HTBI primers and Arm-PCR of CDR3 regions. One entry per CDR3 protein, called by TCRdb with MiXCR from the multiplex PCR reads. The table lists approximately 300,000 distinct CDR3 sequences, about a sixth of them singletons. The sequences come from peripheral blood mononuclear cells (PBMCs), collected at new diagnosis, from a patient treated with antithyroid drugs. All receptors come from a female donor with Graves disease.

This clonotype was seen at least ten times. This CDR3 reads CATSDWTGAGGGTGELFF. For the CDR3, the DNA is TGTGCCACCAGTGATTGGACAGGGGCCGGCGGGGGGACCGGGGAGCTGTTTTTT. The J gene is TRBJ2-2, the V gene TRBV24-1; weak D call: TRBD1 (9 bases). Per germline, CDR1 KGHDR and CDR2 SFDVKD. Trimming stripped 2 bases from V and 5 bases from J, with 20 bases between. This CDR3 has 18 amino acids.

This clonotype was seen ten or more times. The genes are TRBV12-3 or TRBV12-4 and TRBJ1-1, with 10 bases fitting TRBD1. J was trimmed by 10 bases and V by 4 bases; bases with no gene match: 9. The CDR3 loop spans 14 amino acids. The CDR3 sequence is CASSYPEGQGGAFF. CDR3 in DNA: TGTGCCAGCAGTTACCCCGAAGGACAGGGGGGAGCTTTCTTT.

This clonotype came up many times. In DNA form, the CDR3 reads TGTGCCAGCAGCCGACTTACAGGGTCCCGCTACGAGCAGTACTTC. Translation: CASSRLTGSRYEQYF. V is TRBV5-4 and J is TRBJ2-7, with a weak D call TRBD1 (6 bases). Germline V lookup: CDR1 SGHNT, CDR2 YYREEE (reference sequence). The CDR3 extends over 15 amino acids. With 4 bases removed from V and 3 bases from J, the gap between germline ends came to 17 bases.

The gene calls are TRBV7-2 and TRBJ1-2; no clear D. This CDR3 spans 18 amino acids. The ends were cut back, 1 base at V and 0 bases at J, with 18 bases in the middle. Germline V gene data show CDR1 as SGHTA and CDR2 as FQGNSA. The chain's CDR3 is CASSLGKIVTAANYGYTF. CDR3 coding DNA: TGTGCCAGCAGCTTAGGCAAGATAGTGACGGCGGCTAACTATGGCTACACCTTC.

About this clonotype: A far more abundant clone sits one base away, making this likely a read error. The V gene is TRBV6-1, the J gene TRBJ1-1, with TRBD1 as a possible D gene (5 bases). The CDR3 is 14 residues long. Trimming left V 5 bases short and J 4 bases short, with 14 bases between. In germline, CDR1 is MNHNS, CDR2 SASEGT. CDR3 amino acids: CASSPPRASTEAFF. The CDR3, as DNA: TGTGCCAGCAGTCCCCCCAGGGCTAGCACTGAAGCTTTCTTT.

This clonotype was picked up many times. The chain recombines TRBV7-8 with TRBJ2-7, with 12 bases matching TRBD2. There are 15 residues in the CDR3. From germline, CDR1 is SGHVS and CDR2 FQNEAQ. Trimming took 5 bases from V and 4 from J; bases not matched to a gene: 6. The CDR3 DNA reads TGTGCCAGCAGCACATGGACTAGCGGGATTTACGAGCAGTACTTC. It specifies CASSTWTSGIYEQYF.

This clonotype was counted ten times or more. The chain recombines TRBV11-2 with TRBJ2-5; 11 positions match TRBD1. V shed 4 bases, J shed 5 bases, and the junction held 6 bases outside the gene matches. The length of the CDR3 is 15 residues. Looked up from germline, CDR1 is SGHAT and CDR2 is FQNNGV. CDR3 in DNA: TGTGCCAGCAGCTCAGACCGGGACAGGGGGGAGACCCAGTACTTC. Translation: CASSSDRDRGETQYF.

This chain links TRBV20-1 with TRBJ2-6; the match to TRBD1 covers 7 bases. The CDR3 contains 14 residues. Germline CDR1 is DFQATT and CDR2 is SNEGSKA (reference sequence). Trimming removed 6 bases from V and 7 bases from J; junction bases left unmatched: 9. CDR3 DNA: TGCAGTGCGTATGAGGGGGCACGAGCCAACGTCCTGACTTTC. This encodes CSAYEGARANVLTF.

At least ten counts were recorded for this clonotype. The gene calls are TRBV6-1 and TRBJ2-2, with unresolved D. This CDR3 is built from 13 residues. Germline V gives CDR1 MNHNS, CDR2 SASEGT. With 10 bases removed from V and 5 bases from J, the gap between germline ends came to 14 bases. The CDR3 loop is CATLQRLTGELFF. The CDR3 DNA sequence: TGTGCCACTTTACAAAGGCTAACCGGGGAGCTGTTTTTT.

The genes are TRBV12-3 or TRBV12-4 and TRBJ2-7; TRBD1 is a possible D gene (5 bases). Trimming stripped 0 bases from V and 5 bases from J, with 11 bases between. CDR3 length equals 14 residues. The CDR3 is CASSLAGVLDEQYF. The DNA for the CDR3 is TGTGCCAGCAGTTTAGCAGGGGTGCTCGACGAGCAGTACTTC.

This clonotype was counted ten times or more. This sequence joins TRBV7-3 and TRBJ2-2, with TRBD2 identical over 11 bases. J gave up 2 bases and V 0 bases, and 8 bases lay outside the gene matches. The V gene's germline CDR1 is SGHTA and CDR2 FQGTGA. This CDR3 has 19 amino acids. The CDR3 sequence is CASSLTVGRLAGNTGELFF. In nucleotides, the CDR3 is TGTGCCAGCAGCTTAACGGTCGGGCGACTAGCGGGAAACACCGGGGAGCTGTTTTTT.

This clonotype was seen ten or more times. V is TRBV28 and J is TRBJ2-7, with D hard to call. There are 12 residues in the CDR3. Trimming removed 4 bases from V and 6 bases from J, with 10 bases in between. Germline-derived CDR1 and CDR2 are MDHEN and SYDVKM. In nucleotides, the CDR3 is TGTGCCAGCAGTTCATTGGCTTCCGAGCAGTACTTC. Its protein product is CASSSLASEQYF.

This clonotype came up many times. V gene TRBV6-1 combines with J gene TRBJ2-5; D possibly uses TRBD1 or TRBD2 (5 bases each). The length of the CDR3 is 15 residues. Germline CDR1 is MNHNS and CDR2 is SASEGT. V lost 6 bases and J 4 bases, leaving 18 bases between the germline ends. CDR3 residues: CASRLSGTVRETQYF. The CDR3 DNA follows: TGTGCCAGCAGACTGTCCGGGACCGTTCGAGAGACCCAGTACTTC.

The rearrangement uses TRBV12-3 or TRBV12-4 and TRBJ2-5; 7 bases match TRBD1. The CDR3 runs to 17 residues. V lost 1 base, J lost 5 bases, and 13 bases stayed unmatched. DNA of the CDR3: TGTGCCAGCAGTTTAGACGGACAGGCTGTCTCTAAGGAGACCCAGTACTTC. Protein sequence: CASSLDGQAVSKETQYF.

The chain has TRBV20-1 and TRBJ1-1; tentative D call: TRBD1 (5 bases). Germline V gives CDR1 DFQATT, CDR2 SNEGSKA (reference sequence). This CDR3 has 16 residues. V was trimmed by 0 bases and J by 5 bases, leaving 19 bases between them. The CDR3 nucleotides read TGCAGTGCTAGAGACATGGGGCACCGGGCGGCTACTGAAGCTTTCTTT. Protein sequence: CSARDMGHRAATEAFF.